This T cell receptor beta chain came from a study of blood T cell repertoires in COVID-19. This clone was seen once. Clones were sequenced by immunoSEQ multiplex PCR, and TCRdb holds only the in-frame ones, with some missing. The sample contains about 14,000 clones, approximately 80% of which appear only once. The TCR was taken from a woman in her forties or fifties with active or convalescent COVID-19. Sequencing was done on a sample of peripheral blood.

CDR3 protein: CASSQEGQLYEQYF. The CDR3 region has the DNA TGTGCCAGCAGCCAAGAGGGACAACTCTACGAGCAGTACTTC. The chain employs TRBV3-1 (or the pseudogene TRBV3-2) and TRBJ2-7; D perhaps matches TRBD1 (6 bases). The V and J ends lost 0 bases and 3 bases respectively, with 9 bases between them. Germline values: CDR1 LGHDT, CDR2 YNNKEL (reference sequence). The CDR3 runs 14 residues.